Listed below are T cell receptor beta chains from one sample, sequenced in a study of T cells in Graves' hyperthyroidism and ophthalmopathy. MiXCR, run by TCRdb on the multiplex PCR reads, gives a single entry per CDR3 protein. The repertoire includes nearly 600,000 distinct CDR3 sequences, approximately 13% of them detected once, and 5.8% sits in the top ten. The sequenced material came from blood. The receptors stem from a woman in her thirties with Graves' hyperthyroidism that later progressed to Graves' ophthalmopathy. Both conserved end residues are part of each CDR3. Fields, in order: D gene, J gene, clone size, V gene, CDR3 protein, CDR3 DNA. The D gene is left open where the match is weak. Rows may omit the clone size; those that give it use once, few, many or a size class.

-,TRBJ2-5,few,TRBV14,CASSQWSETQYF,TGTGCCAGCAGCCAGTGGTCAGAGACCCAGTACTTC
-,TRBJ2-2,few,TRBV20-1,CSARLQGNTGELFF,TGCAGTGCTAGATTACAGGGAAACACCGGGGAGCTGTTTTTT
TRBD1,TRBJ2-1,many,TRBV20-1,CSAREWDRGINEQFF,TGCAGTGCTAGAGAGTGGGACAGGGGGATCAATGAGCAGTTCTTC
TRBD1,TRBJ1-6,many,TRBV3-1,CASKTGGNSPLHF,TGTGCCAGCAAAACAGGGGGTAACTCACCCCTCCACTTT
TRBD2,TRBJ2-2,few,TRBV7-2,CASSLQAGGPKTGELFF,TGTGCCAGCAGCTTACAAGCGGGAGGGCCAAAGACCGGGGAGCTGTTTTTT
-,TRBJ2-7,few,TRBV6-2/TRBV6-3,CASSYSRHPYEQYF,TGTGCCAGCAGTTACTCGAGACACCCCTACGAGCAGTACTTC
-,TRBJ2-5,-,TRBV2,CATSGSASGVRTQYF,TGTGCCACCAGTGGTTCGGCATCCGGAGTCAGGACCCAGTACTTC
TRBD2,TRBJ2-3,many,TRBV30,CAWRGLAYITDTQYF,TGTGCCTGGAGGGGACTAGCGTATATCACAGATACGCAGTATTTT
TRBD2,TRBJ2-1,many,TRBV27,CASSLTSGSGNEQFF,TGTGCCAGCAGTCTTACTAGCGGGAGCGGCAATGAGCAGTTCTTC
-,TRBJ1-5,-,TRBV6-2/TRBV6-3,CASRKNRDANNQPQHF,TGTGCCAGCAGAAAGAACCGGGACGCTAACAATCAGCCCCAGCATTTT
-,TRBJ1-5,-,TRBV6-5,CASSYSMGSSLSNQPQHF,TGTGCCAGCAGTTACTCCATGGGCAGCAGCCTTAGCAATCAGCCCCAGCATTTT
-,TRBJ2-5,many,TRBV7-9,CASSLASIETQYF,TGTGCCAGCAGCTTAGCCAGTATTGAGACCCAGTACTTC
-,TRBJ2-1,many,TRBV28,CASSPPGASYNEQFF,TGTGCCAGCAGTCCCCCAGGCGCTTCCTACAATGAGCAGTTCTTC
-,TRBJ2-7,many,TRBV3-1,CASSQEAGEQYF,TGTGCCAGCAGCCAAGAGGCGGGCGAGCAGTACTTC
-,TRBJ1-6,many,TRBV28,CASSFPGGYNSPLHF,TGTGCCAGCAGTTTCCCCGGGGGTTATAATTCACCCCTCCACTTT
-,TRBJ2-1,-,TRBV6-2/TRBV6-3,CASRNSRNEQFF,TGTGCCAGCAGGAATAGCCGTAATGAGCAGTTCTTC